The rows below give T cell receptor beta chains drawn from one sample of a study of blood T cell repertoires in COVID-19. Clones were read by immunoSEQ multiplex PCR, and TCRdb kept only the in-frame ones, dropping some. The sample includes 310,000 or so clones, around 87% of them seen just once. Sequenced material: peripheral blood. All receptors derive from a man over 45 with active or convalescent COVID-19. Each CDR3 is given with its conserved first and last residue. Each record gives: J gene, clone size, D gene, V gene, CDR3 DNA, CDR3 protein. A D gene is named only where the DNA matches it firmly. Not every row has a clone size; where given, it reads once, few, many or a size class.

TRBJ1-2 | . | TRBD1 | TRBV27 | TGTGCCAGCAGTTACTCGGACAGGATCTATGGCTACACCTTC | CASSYSDRIYGYTF
TRBJ2-7 | . | TRBD2 | TRBV7-9 | TGTGCCAGCAGCCTAGGGACTAGCGGCGAGCAGTACTTC | CASSLGTSGEQYF
TRBJ1-5 | . | . | TRBV29-1 | TGCAGCGTTGAGGGAGGGGGCAATCAGCCCCAGCATTTT | CSVEGGGNQPQHF
TRBJ1-2 | . | TRBD1 | TRBV5-4 | TGTGCCAGCAGCCCGGACAGGAACTATGGCTACACCTTC | CASSPDRNYGYTF
TRBJ2-7 | . | . | TRBV27 | TGTGCCAGCATCCAGGGTGGCGAGCAGTACTTC | CASIQGGEQYF
TRBJ1-2 | . | TRBD1 | TRBV27 | TGTGCCAGCAGTTATTCGGACAGGGTCGCCTATGGCTACACCTTC | CASSYSDRVAYGYTF
TRBJ1-1 | . | . | TRBV6-1 | TGTGCCAGCAGTGAAAATGGGAGAGCTTTCTTT | CASSENGRAFF
TRBJ2-1 | . | . | TRBV30 | TGTGCCTACAAAGGGGCTCGGAATGAGCAGTTCTTC | CAYKGARNEQFF
TRBJ1-2 | . | . | TRBV28 | TGTGCCAGCAACTACGGGGGGATTGGCTACACCTTC | CASNYGGIGYTF
TRBJ1-1 | . | . | TRBV11-3 | TGTGCCAGCAGCTTAGTGAGGGGGAGTTTCGATCCTGAAGCTTTCTTT | CASSLVRGSFDPEAFF
TRBJ1-5 | . | . | TRBV19 | TGTGCCAGTAGTCAATCCACAGGGTTCAGCAATCAGCCCCAGCATTTT | CASSQSTGFSNQPQHF
TRBJ1-2 | . | . | TRBV5-6 | TGTGCCAGCAGCCCCGACAGGATCGGCTATGGCTACACCTTC | CASSPDRIGYGYTF
TRBJ2-2 | . | . | TRBV5-1 | TGCGCCAGCAGCTCCACCGGGACTGCAAACACCGGGGAGCTGTTTTTT | CASSSTGTANTGELFF
TRBJ1-2 | . | TRBD1 | TRBV19 | TGTGCCAGTAGTATAGCCGGGACAGGCGGCTACACCTTC | CASSIAGTGGYTF
TRBJ1-6 | . | . | TRBV18 | TGTGCCAGCCGGGCCGAAAGGGGCTCCTATAATTCACCCCTCCACTTT | CASRAERGSYNSPLHF
TRBJ2-7 | . | TRBD1 | TRBV15 | TGTGCCACCAGCGGCGGACAGGGCTACTCCTACGAGCAGTACTTC | CATSGGQGYSYEQYF
TRBJ1-3 | . | . | TRBV21-1 | TGTGCCAGCAGCCTTCTAGTCGGGGAAGAAAGAAACACCATATATTTT | CASSLLVGEERNTIYF
TRBJ1-5 | . | . | TRBV14 | TGTGCCAGCAGCCAGGGCGCTAATCAGCCCCAGCATTTT | CASSQGANQPQHF
TRBJ1-2 | . | . | TRBV30 | TGTGCCTGGAGCCCTGGAGGCCTAGGTGACTATGGCTACACCTTC | CAWSPGGLGDYGYTF
TRBJ2-1 | few | TRBD2 | TRBV29-1 | TGCAGCGTTCAAGAACCACTAGCGGGTCTCAATGAGCAGTTCTTC | CSVQEPLAGLNEQFF
TRBJ1-5 | . | . | TRBV2 | TGTGCCACACAGGGTGGCAATCAGCCCCAGCATTTT | CATQGGNQPQHF
TRBJ1-6 | . | . | TRBV3-1/TRBV3-2 | TGTGCCAGCAGCCAACTCCCCGCAGGGCATTCACCCCTCCACTTT | CASSQLPAGHSPLHF
TRBJ1-2 | . | TRBD1 | TRBV19 | TGTGCCAGTAGTATGTCCCGGGACAGGCCGGGGGACTATGGCTACACCTTC | CASSMSRDRPGDYGYTF
TRBJ2-3 | . | TRBD2 | TRBV7-9 | TGTGCCAGCAGCTCCCGGGGGGGCACAGATACGCAGTATTTT | CASSSRGGTDTQYF
TRBJ1-2 | once | . | TRBV30 | TGTGCCTGGAGTTTACAGGGAAATGGCTACACCTTC | CAWSLQGNGYTF
TRBJ2-1 | once | TRBD1 | TRBV5-1 | TGCGCCAGCAGTCACGGACAGGGGGATTCCTACAATGAGCAGTTCTTC | CASSHGQGDSYNEQFF
TRBJ2-7 | . | TRBD2 | TRBV7-2 | TGTGCCAGCAGACAAACCACCGCTAGCGGAACCTACGAGCAGTACTTC | CASRQTTASGTYEQYF
TRBJ2-3 | . | TRBD2 | TRBV7-8 | TGTGCCAGCAGCTCCCAACCCCCTCAAGCGGGAGCGGATACGCAGTATTTT | CASSSQPPQAGADTQYF
TRBJ1-1 | . | TRBD1 | TRBV19 | TGTGCCAGTAGTTCGACAGGGGGCGTTTTTAACACTGAAGCTTTCTTT | CASSSTGGVFNTEAFF
TRBJ2-7 | . | . | TRBV7-9 | TGTGCCAGCAGCTTCGACAGCTACGAGCAGTACTTC | CASSFDSYEQYF
TRBJ1-2 | . | TRBD1 | TRBV10-2 | TGCGCCAGCAGTCGGGACAGGGGTGTCTCTGGCTACACCTTC | CASSRDRGVSGYTF
TRBJ1-2 | . | . | TRBV10-3 | TGTGCCATCACCCGAGCGGGGATCTATGGCTACACCTTC | CAITRAGIYGYTF
TRBJ2-5 | . | TRBD2 | TRBV5-4 | TGTGCCAGCAGCCTGAGGACTAGCGGGGGGTTAGAGACCCAGTACTTC | CASSLRTSGGLETQYF
TRBJ1-2 | . | TRBD1 | TRBV10-3 | TGTGCCATCAGCGAAGGGGGCCACTATGGCTACACCTTC | CAISEGGHYGYTF
TRBJ2-3 | . | . | TRBV10-3 | TGTGCCATCAGTGATGTGGGAGTGGCAGATACGCAGTATTTT | CAISDVGVADTQYF
TRBJ1-2 | . | . | TRBV28 | TGTGCCAGCGGGAGGGACGGCTATGGCTACACCTTC | CASGRDGYGYTF
TRBJ1-4 | . | . | TRBV28 | TGTGCCAGCAGTTCCTCAGAAGTGACGGGACTGTTTTTT | CASSSSEVTGLFF
TRBJ1-5 | . | . | TRBV6-2/TRBV6-3 | TGTGCCAGCAGCAAAGACGTTTGGCGGGGAAATCAGCCCCAGCATTTT | CASSKDVWRGNQPQHF
TRBJ1-2 | few | TRBD1 | TRBV11-2 | TGTGCCAGCGCGGGGACAGATGACTATGGCTACACCTTC | CASAGTDDYGYTF
TRBJ1-1 | . | . | TRBV5-1 | TGCGCCAGCAGCCCGACAGGTCGGTACACTGAAGCTTTCTTT | CASSPTGRYTEAFF
TRBJ1-1 | . | . | TRBV4-2 | TGTGCCAGCAGCCAAGATCCAGAGGGCACTGAAGCTTTCTTT | CASSQDPEGTEAFF
TRBJ2-7 | . | . | TRBV7-2 | TGTGCCAGCAGCTTAATCCCTTCGGGGGAGCAGTACTTC | CASSLIPSGEQYF
TRBJ2-3 | . | . | TRBV19 | TGTGCCAGTAGTGAGACCCTTCGGGGAAGCACAGATACGCAGTATTTT | CASSETLRGSTDTQYF
TRBJ2-7 | . | TRBD2 | TRBV19 | TGTGCCAGTAGCCCGGGACTAGCGGGGGCCTACGAGCAGTACTTC | CASSPGLAGAYEQYF
TRBJ1-2 | . | . | TRBV6-5 | TGTGCCAGCAGTTACCGCGACTGGCGGTATGGCTACACCTTC | CASSYRDWRYGYTF
TRBJ1-1 | . | . | TRBV6-1 | TGTGCCAGCAGTGACAGGGAGAACACTGAAGCTTTCTTT | CASSDRENTEAFF
TRBJ2-1 | few | TRBD1 | TRBV7-8 | TGTGCCAGCAGCTACTCCGGGACAGGGAATGAGCAGTTCTTC | CASSYSGTGNEQFF
TRBJ1-1 | . | TRBD1 | TRBV10-1 | TGCGCCAGCAGTGTGGACAGGGGAGCTGAAGCTTTCTTT | CASSVDRGAEAFF